This T cell receptor (beta chain) emerged from a study of cytomegalovirus exposure and HLA in healthy donors (dated by TCRdb to the late 2010s). Background for the entire study: In an earlier analysis of under 750 of the donors, about 260 Gb of sequence data and 100 million or so unique TCR beta sequences from about 180 million T cells were reported. Every repertoire in the discovery cohort had been generated on one and the same sequencing platform. The study used immunosequencing to profile the T cell repertoires of some 600 subjects and linked those repertoires to cytomegalovirus serostatus. Donor age, sex, ethnicity and CMV serostatus were compiled together with the repertoire data. Typing coverage varied by locus: about 620-640 donors for A, B, C, DRB1 and DQB1; 500 to 550 for DQA1; over 600 for DPA1; 450 to 480 for DPB1. Across about 380 genotyped donors of the cohort, an average of approximately 240,000 unique TCR beta nucleotide sequences per donor were sequenced, and roughly 20% of those sequences were non-productive. The aim of the study was to test whether cataloging public T cell receptors could identify signatures of past pathogen exposure. An early release covering around 630 HLA-typed donors comprised about 300 gigabases of sequencing data and around 80 million unique TCR sequences. Four to six DR-DQ haplotypes were handled as single units for association and clustering, since linkage in the cohort was strong. The study combined high-throughput TCR immunosequencing, statistical association of individual TCRs with disease status, and machine learning to predict cytomegalovirus infection status. In a later analysis, previously published TCR beta repertoires from several hundred donors were re-analyzed and high-resolution HLA genotyping was added so that TCR occurrence patterns could be studied. A later genetic analysis used genome-wide SNP genotypes for about three fifths of the 666 donors, treating that subset as a discovery cohort. Class I and class II HLA loci were covered by the typing at four-digit resolution. The genetic ancestry cluster associated with self-reported Caucasian donors included 81% of the 300 to 400 genotyped donors. In the later analysis, no new phenotypic data were used to find candidate immune exposures; instead, reliance was placed on TCR beta sequences and their occurrence across donors. An earlier analysis of 450 to 750 of the donors used high-throughput TCR beta sequencing to judge whether each TCR beta V gene segment behaved as functional or pseudogenic. Along with the roughly 700-subject first cohort, a separate validation cohort of over a hundred different subjects was used. General study outcomes and caveats: Presence/absence analyses assumed roughly uniform sequencing depth across donors, an assumption that may not hold. In a later analysis, most CMV-associated TCR beta chains were found to appear HLA-restricted, with HLA associations seemingly driven largely by CMV exposure. A few of the identified cytomegalovirus-associated TCR beta chains were confirmed in vitro to be specific for cytomegalovirus antigens. In a later genetic analysis, a missense DCLRE1C variant was associated with V-gene and J-gene trimming of TCR beta chains, and the association was replicated in an independent cohort. Some IMGT-functional V segments, including TRBV6-2 and TRBV6-3, could not be told apart with the 87-base-pair reads, so those segments were excluded. A further reported finding was that TCR beta sequences accurately predicted the HLA-A and HLA-B alleles for most subjects in the first cohort. According to a later analysis, parvovirus B19, influenza, CMV and Epstein-Barr virus appeared linked to several top co-occurrence clusters. A total of fewer than 200 TCR beta chains were listed by the study as associated with cytomegalovirus. Linkage disequilibrium might explain the correlated functional status among segregating V segments, but an unknown experimental factor could not be ruled out. HLA typing was unavailable for some donors at each locus, so association tests used only the typed subset. When HLA alleles, especially DR and DQ, strongly co-occurred, TCR associations were difficult to assign to individual alleles. Because counts were too low, roughly 18 rarely observed V segments, including chromosome 9 orphons, were left out of the earlier analysis of several hundred of the donors. Only TCR beta chains were sequenced in this cohort, and the absence of alpha or paired-chain data limited detectable features. Most TCR sequences were seen in very few donors, while some public TCRs were found in many individuals. According to the authors, the approach could potentially be generalized to other disease states and immunological phenotypes. In both the original and validation cohorts, the classifier was reported to diagnose cytomegalovirus status with high specificity and sensitivity. Specific HLA alleles were associated with around 18,000 TCR beta sequences at a false discovery rate of 0.05 in a later analysis. In a later analysis, the rate of TCR association differed among HLA loci, with DRB1 alleles having the most associated TCRs and HLA-C alleles having the fewest. A cluster of highly shared sequence variants was judged likely to represent a technical artifact of the sequencing pipeline. Compared with the roughly 600-donor mean, donors in an Asian-associated ancestry cluster had fewer N-insertions in productive TCRs, according to a later genetic analysis. In an earlier analysis of 587 of the donors, most TCR beta V segments appeared in productive rearrangements about 87% or about 30% of the time, broadly matching IMGT annotations. For the cohort, immune exposure information was limited to CMV serostatus. In a later analysis, HLA-associated TCR beta chains were found to be more clonally expanded and to have lower generation probabilities than equally common non-associated chains.

The cohort consisted of 650 to 850 healthy bone marrow donors. Cohort members were all nominally healthy when sampled, although unrecorded immune exposures were likely present. The donor tested CMV seronegative and was one of the 352 seronegative cohort members. A peripheral blood sample was provided by each donor, and peripheral blood mononuclear cells were used for TCR beta sequencing. The Qiagen DNeasy Blood Extraction Kit was used to extract genomic DNA from the blood cell samples. The germline V gene yields ENHRY for CDR1 and SYGVKD for CDR2. V is pruned by 5 bases and J by 2 bases, leaving 8 bases of the junction without a gene match. From the cysteine up to the phenylalanine, the CDR3 has a length of 15 residues. Only the CDR3 portion is preserved as DNA: 45 bases, with reading frame beginning at the first base. The library relied on the immunoSEQ multiplex PCR assay. The multiplex PCR relied on a mix of 60 forward primers for TCR Vbeta segments and 13 reverse primers for TCR Jbeta segments. The CDR3 region of rearranged TCR beta genes was amplified from genomic DNA with a multiplex PCR assay. Amplified TCR beta libraries were sequenced as 87-base-pair reads on the Illumina HiSeq System. The original pipeline was this. Across the 500 to 700 repertoires, a later analysis counted tens of millions of unique TCR beta chains, roughly 11 million of which were shared by at least two donors. Raw reads were error-corrected and collapsed into unique sequences by a nearest-neighbor algorithm in which closely related sequences were merged to remove PCR and sequencing errors. V, D and J gene segments were assigned by aligning CDR3 sequences to IMGT reference sequences. For a sequence to be retained, a match of at least six nucleotides was required to both a V gene segment and a J gene segment. A rearrangement was called productive if the CDR3 had no stop codons and remained in frame with V and J, and every other rearrangement was called non-productive. CDR3 was defined by IMGT convention, running from the second conserved V-encoded cysteine to the conserved J-encoded phenylalanine. In an earlier analysis of approximately 590 of the donors, sequences lacking an unambiguous match to a single V gene segment were excluded. In an earlier analysis of several hundred of the donors, V segments were called functional above 56.7% productive rearrangements and were called segregating when the between-donor standard deviation exceeded 5%. A statistical classification framework was built for diagnosing cytomegalovirus status from the catalog of TCR beta chain sequences. In a later analysis, TCR nucleotide sequences were compared against IMGT/GENE-DB human TR gene sequences so that V and J genes could be assigned. Using the TCRdist pipeline, a later analysis assigned CDR3 sequences along with most-parsimonious VDJ recombination scenarios. In a later analysis, each TCR beta chain was defined by its CDR3 amino acid sequence together with its V-gene family, and reads without a unique V-gene family were excluded. A later analysis removed over 500 highly shared, low-generation-probability nucleotide sequences to deal with suspected cross-contamination and a sequencing artifact. A later analysis calculated a clonal expansion index for each public chain from normalized within-repertoire ranks of inferred template counts. Generation probabilities in a later analysis came from a VDJ recombination model fitted to out-of-frame rearrangements, and those results were checked against IGoR. Hypergeometric tests were used in a later analysis to score TCR-TCR, TCR-HLA and TCR-CMV co-occurrence, with a repertoire-size bias correction applied to the TCR pairs. To estimate false discovery rates, a later analysis permuted the HLA or CMV assignments 20 times. A later analysis grouped co-occurring TCRs with DBSCAN, adding TCRdist sequence similarity when clustering within HLA-allele-positive subsets. Co-occurrence clustering excluded repertoires with fewer than 30,000 or more than 120,000 public chains, plus five with anomalous nucleotide sharing. Sourced from immuneACCESS, this table was stored by TCRdb with only in-frame sequences that have V and J called. A share of the clones is absent; for the studies checked, an unresolved V gene accounts for under half, and the remainder has no known explanation. V and J calls and clone size come straight from that table; D and trimming were deduced from the DNA. Here the sample has 200,000 or so clones; 65% to 85% occur a single time. The ten largest clones represent about 2.7% of the sample.

This clone was counted a single time. It lacks a known antigen. No qualities accompany the bases; no much larger clone lies one base away. This clonotype was sampled from a woman aged 25 to 45 in good health and CMV-seronegative. The sequenced sample consisted of PBMCs. The receptor chain draws on TRBV10-3 and TRBJ2-5; TRBD2 fits 7 bases in the junction. The nucleotide sequence is TGTGCCATCAGTACCCCTGCAGCGGGGCAAGAGACCCAGTACTTC. It specifies CAISTPAAGQETQYF.